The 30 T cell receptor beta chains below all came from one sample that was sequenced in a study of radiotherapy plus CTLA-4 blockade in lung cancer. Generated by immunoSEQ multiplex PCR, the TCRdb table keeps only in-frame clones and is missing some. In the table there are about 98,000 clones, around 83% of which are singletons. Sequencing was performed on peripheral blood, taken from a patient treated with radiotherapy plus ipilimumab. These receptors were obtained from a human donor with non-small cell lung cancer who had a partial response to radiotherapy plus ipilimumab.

CDR3 nucleotides: TGCGCCAGCAGCTTGGCCTCCCCAGGGGGATCAGATACGCAGTATTTT. Translating it yields CASSLASPGGSDTQYF. The rearrangement links TRBV5-1 to TRBJ2-3, with 7 bases that match TRBD1. Per the germline V gene, CDR1 is SGHRS and CDR2 is YFSETQ. With 0 bases clipped from V and 4 bases from J, the junction kept 8 bases outside the gene matches. The CDR3 is 16 amino acids.

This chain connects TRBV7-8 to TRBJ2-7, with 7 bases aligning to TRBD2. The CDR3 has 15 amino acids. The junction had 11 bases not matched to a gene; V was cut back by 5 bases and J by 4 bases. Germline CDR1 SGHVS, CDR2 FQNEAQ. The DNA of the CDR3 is TGTGCCAGCAGCGTCCCGGGGAGGGCGGCGTACGAGCAGTACTTC. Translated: CASSVPGRAAYEQYF.

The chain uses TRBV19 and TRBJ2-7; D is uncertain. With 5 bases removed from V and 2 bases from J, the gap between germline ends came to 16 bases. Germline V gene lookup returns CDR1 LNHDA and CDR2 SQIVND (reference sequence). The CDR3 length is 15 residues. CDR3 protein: CASSLKREVAYEQYF. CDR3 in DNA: TGTGCCAGTAGTCTAAAAAGAGAAGTGGCCTACGAGCAGTACTTC. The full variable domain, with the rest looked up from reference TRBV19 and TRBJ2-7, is DGGITQSPKYLFRKEGQNVTLSCEQNLNHDAMYWYRQDPGQGLRLIYYSQIVNDFQKGDIAEGYSVSREKKESFPLTVTSAQKNPTAFYLCASSLKREVAYEQYFGPGTRLTVT.

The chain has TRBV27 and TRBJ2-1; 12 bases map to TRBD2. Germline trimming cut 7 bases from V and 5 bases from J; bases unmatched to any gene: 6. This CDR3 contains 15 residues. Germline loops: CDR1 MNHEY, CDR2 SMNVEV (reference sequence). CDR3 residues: CASMGTSGYDNEQFF. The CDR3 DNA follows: TGTGCCAGCATGGGGACTAGCGGGTACGACAATGAGCAGTTCTTC.

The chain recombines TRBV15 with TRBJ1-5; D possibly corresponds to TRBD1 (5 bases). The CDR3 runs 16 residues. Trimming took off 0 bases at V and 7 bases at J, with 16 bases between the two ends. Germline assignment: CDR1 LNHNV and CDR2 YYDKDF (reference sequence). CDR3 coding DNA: TGTGCCACCAGCAGAGATTGGGGAGGGCGGGGGCAGCCCCAGCATTTT. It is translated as CATSRDWGGRGQPQHF.

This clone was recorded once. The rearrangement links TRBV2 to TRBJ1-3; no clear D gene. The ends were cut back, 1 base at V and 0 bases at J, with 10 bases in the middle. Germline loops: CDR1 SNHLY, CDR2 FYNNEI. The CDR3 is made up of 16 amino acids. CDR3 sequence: CASSEGLRLSGNTIYF. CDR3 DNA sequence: TGTGCCAGCAGTGAAGGTTTACGACTCTCTGGAAACACCATATATTTT.

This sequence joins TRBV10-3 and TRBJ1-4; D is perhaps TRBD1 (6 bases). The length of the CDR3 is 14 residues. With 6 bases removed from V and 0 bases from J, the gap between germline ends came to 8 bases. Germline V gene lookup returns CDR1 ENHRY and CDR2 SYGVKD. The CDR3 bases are TGTGCCATCAGGGACAGCACAACTAATGAAAAACTGTTTTTT. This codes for CAIRDSTTNEKLFF.

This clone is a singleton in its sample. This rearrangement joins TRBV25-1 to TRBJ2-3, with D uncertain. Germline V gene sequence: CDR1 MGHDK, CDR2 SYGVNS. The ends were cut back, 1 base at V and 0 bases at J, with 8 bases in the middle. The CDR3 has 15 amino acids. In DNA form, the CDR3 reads TGTGCCAGCAGTGAATGGCCAGGAAGCACAGATACGCAGTATTTT. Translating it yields CASSEWPGSTDTQYF.

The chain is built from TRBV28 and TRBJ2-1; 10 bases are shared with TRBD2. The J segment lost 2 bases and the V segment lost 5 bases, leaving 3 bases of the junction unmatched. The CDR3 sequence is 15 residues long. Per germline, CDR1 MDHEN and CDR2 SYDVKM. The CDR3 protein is CASSDLAGAYNEQFF. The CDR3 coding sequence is TGTGCCAGCAGTGATCTAGCGGGAGCCTACAATGAGCAGTTCTTC. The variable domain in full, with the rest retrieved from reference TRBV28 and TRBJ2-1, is DVKVTQSSRYLVKRTGEKVFLECVQDMDHENMFWYRQDPGLGLRLIYFSYDVKMKEKGDIPEGYSVSREKKERFSLILESASTNQTSMYLCASSDLAGAYNEQFFGPGTRLTVL.

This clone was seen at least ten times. The CDR3, as DNA: TGCAGCGTTGCAGGGTCAGGAAACACCATATATTTT. As protein: CSVAGSGNTIYF. V usage is TRBV29-1 and J usage is TRBJ1-3; tentatively, D is TRBD1 (5 bases). V gave up 4 bases and J gave up 4 bases, with 8 bases separating them. CDR3 size: 12 residues. Germline V gene lookup returns CDR1 SQVTM and CDR2 ANQGSEA.

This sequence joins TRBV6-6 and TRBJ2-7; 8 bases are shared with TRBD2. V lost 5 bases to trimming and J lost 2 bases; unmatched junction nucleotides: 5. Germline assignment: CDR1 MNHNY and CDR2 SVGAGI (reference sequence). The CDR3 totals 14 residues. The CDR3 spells CASSPPGRAYEQYF. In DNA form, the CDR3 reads TGTGCCAGCAGTCCCCCCGGGAGGGCCTACGAGCAGTACTTC.

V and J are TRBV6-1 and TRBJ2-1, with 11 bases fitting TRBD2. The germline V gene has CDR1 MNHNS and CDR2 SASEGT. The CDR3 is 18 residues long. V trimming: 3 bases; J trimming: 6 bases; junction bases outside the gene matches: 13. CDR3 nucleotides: TGTGCCAGCAGTGACTTGCCCCATACTAGCGGGAGACGCAATGAGCAGTTCTTC. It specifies CASSDLPHTSGRRNEQFF.

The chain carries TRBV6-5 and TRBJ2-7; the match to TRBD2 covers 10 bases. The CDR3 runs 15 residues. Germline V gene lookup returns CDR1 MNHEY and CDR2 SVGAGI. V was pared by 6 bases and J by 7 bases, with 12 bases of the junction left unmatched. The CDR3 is CASSWGASGSTEQYF. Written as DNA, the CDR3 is TGTGCCAGCAGCTGGGGGGCTAGCGGGAGTACGGAGCAGTACTTC.

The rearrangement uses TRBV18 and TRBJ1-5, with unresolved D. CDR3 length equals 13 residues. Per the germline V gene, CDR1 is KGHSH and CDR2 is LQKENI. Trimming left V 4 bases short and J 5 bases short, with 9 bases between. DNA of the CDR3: TGTGCCAGCTCACGTCGCATAGATCAGCCCCAGCATTTT. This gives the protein CASSRRIDQPQHF.

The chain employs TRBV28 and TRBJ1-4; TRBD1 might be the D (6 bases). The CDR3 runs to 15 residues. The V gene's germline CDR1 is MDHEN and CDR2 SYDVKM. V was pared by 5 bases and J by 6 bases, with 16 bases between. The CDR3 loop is CASSPTSKGDEKLFF. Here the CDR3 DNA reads TGTGCCAGCAGTCCAACGAGCAAGGGGGATGAAAAACTGTTTTTT.

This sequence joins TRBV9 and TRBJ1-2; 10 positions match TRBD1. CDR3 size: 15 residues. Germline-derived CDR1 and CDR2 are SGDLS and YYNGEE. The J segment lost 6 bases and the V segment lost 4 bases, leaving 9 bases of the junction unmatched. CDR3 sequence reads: CASSPQSGTGDGYTF. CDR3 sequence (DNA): TGTGCCAGCAGCCCTCAATCCGGGACAGGGGATGGCTACACCTTC.

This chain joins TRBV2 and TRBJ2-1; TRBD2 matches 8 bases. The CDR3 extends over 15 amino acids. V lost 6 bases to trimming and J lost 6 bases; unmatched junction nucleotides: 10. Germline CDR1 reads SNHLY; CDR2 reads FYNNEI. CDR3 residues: CASRLTSGLSNEQFF. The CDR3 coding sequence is TGTGCCAGCAGATTAACTAGCGGTCTTAGCAATGAGCAGTTCTTC.

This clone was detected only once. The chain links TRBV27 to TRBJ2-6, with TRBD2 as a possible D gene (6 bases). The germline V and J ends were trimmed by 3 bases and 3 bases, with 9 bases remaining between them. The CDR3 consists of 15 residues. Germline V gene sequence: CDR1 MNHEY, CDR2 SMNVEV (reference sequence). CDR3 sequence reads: CASSFAGSGANVLTF. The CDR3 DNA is TGTGCCAGCAGTTTTGCGGGAAGTGGGGCCAACGTCCTGACTTTC.

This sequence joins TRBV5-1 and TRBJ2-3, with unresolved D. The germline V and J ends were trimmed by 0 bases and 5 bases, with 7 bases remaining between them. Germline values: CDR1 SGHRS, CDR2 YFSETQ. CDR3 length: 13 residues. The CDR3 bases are TGCGCCAGCAGCTTGGGCGCTGGAGATACGCAGTATTTT. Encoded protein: CASSLGAGDTQYF.

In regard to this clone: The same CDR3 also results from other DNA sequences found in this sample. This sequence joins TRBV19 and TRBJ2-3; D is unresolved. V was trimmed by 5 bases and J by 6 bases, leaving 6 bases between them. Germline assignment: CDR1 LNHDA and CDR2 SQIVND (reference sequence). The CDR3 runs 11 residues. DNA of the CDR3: TGTGCCAGTAGTTTCGGGGATACGCAGTATTTT. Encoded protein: CASSFGDTQYF.

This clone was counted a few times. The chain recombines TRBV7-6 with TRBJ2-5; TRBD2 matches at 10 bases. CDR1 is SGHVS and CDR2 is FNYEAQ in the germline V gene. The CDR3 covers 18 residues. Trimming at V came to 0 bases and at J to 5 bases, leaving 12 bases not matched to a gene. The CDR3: CASSLAPGLAPVRETQYF. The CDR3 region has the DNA TGTGCCAGCAGCTTAGCCCCGGGACTAGCGCCAGTCCGGGAGACCCAGTACTTC.

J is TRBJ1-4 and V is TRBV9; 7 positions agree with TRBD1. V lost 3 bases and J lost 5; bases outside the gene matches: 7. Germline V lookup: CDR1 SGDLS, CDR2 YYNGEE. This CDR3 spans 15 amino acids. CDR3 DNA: TGTGCCAGCAGCGAGGAGACAGGGCGAAATGAAAAACTGTTTTTT. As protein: CASSEETGRNEKLFF. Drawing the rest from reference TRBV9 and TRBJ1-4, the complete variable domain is DSGVTQTPKHLITATGQRVTLRCSPRSGDLSVYWYQQSLDQGLQFLIQYYNGEERAKGNILERFSAQQFPDLHSELNLSSLELGDSALYFCASSEETGRNEKLFFGSGTQLSVL.

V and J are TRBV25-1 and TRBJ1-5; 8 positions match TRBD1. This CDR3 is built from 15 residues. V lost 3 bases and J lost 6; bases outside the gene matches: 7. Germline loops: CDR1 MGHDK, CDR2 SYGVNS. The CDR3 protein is CASSDRGTGGQPQHF. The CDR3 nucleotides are TGTGCCAGCAGTGATAGGGGCACAGGGGGTCAGCCCCAGCATTTT. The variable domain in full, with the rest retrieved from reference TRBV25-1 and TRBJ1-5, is EADIYQTPRYLVIGTGKKITLECSQTMGHDKMYWYQQDPGMELHLIHYSYGVNSTEKGDLSSESTVSRIRTEHFPLTLESARPSHTSQYLCASSDRGTGGQPQHFGDGTRLSIL.

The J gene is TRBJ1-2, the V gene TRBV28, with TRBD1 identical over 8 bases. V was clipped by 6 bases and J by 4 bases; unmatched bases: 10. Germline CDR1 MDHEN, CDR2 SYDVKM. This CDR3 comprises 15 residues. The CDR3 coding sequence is TGTGCCAGCAGCCCTGGACAGGGTTGGGGCTATGGCTACACCTTC. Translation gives CASSPGQGWGYGYTF.

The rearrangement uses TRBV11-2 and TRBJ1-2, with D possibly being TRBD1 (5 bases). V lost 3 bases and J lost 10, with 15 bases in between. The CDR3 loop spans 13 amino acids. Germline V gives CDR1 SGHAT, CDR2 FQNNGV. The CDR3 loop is CASSLIGGTAYTF. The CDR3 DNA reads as TGTGCCAGCAGCTTGATAGGAGGGACCGCCTACACCTTC.

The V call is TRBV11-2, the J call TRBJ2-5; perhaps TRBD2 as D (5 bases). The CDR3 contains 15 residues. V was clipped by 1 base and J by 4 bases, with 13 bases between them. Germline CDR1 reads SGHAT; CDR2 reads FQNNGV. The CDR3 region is CASSLALSEGETQYF. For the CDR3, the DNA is TGTGCCAGCAGCTTAGCTCTCTCAGAGGGAGAGACCCAGTACTTC.

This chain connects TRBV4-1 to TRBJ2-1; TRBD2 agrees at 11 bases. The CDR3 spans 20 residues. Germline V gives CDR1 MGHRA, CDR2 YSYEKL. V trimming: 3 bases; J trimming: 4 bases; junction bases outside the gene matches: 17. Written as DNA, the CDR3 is TGCGCCAGCAGCCAGGACTCCATCCAACGTCTAGCGGGAGGATACAATGAGCAGTTCTTC. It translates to CASSQDSIQRLAGGYNEQFF.

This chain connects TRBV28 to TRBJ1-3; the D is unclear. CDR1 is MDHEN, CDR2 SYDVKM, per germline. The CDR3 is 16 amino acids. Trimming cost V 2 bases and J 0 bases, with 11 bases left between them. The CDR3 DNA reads TGTGCCAGCAGTTTACCCCGGGTCAGCTCTGGAAACACCATATATTTT. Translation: CASSLPRVSSGNTIYF.

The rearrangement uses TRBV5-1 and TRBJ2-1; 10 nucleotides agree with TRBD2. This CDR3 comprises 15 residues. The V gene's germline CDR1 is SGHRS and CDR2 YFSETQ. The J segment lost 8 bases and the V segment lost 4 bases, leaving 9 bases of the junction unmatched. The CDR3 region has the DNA TGCGCCAGCAGCCGTATAACTAGCGGGAAGGATGAGCAGTTCTTC. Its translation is CASSRITSGKDEQFF. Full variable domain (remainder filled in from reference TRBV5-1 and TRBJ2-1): KAGVTQTPRYLIKTRGQQVTLSCSPISGHRSVSWYQQTPGQGLQFLFEYFSETQRNKGNFPGRFSGRQFSNSRSEMNVSTLELGDSALYLCASSRITSGKDEQFFGPGTRLTVL.

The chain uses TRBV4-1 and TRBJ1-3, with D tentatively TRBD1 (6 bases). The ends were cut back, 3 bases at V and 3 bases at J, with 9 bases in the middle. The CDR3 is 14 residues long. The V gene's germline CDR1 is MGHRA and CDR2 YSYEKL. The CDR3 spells CASSQGGHGNTIYF. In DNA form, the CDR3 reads TGCGCCAGCAGCCAGGGGGGGCATGGAAACACCATATATTTT.